This TCR beta chain was captured by sequencing in a study of blood T cell repertoires in COVID-19. At the level of the study: T cells, B-cell-depleted T cells, or PBMCs provided the cDNA or gDNA that served as material.

Seattle researchers signed up patients amid active infection and tracked them longitudinally. In the study's own analysis: By means of reference gene primer amplification, nucleated cell counts were estimated. Clones were read by immunoSEQ multiplex PCR, and TCRdb kept only the in-frame ones, dropping some. V and J calls and clone size are given by that table; D and trimming were obtained from the DNA. This sample yields hundreds of thousands of clones, of which around 90% are seen a single time; roughly 7.4% belongs to the top ten. The clonotype was recovered from a woman in her forties or fifties with COVID-19, enrolled during active disease. Sequences were obtained from peripheral blood.

The CDR3 loop is CASTSLREGEQFF. Here the CDR3 DNA reads TGTGCCAGCACATCCCTCCGGGAGGGTGAGCAGTTCTTC. The V call is TRBV2, the J call TRBJ2-1; TRBD2 matches at 8 bases. This CDR3 is 13 amino acids long. Germline V gives CDR1 SNHLY, CDR2 FYNNEI. Germline trimming cut 7 bases from V and 9 bases from J; bases unmatched to any gene: 8.